This T cell receptor beta chain was observed in a study of PD-1 blockade in classical Hodgkin lymphoma. Study context: Patients were infused with nivolumab 3 mg/kg every 2 weeks. Study findings and constraints: Prior therapy or disease activity may underlie the repertoire differences, whose causes remain undefined.

Time point defined: cycle 4 day 1 (C4D1), after less than seven weeks of nivolumab. Patients all relapsed after autologous stem cell transplantation, and there was variation in brentuximab vedotin exposure. Reported best responses ranged across complete response, partial response or progressive disease. Libraries were prepared by immunoSEQ multiplex PCR; TCRdb keeps only in-frame clonotypes and omits some of them. Of fewer than 100,000 clones detected, about 92% appear once; the ten largest clones hold roughly 2.1%. Germline CDR1 GTSNPN, CDR2 SVGIG (reference sequence). V lost 2 bases and J lost 9; bases outside the gene matches: 10. There are 14 residues in the CDR3. In the case of this clone: Its antigen is undetermined.

The receptor comes from a human donor with classical Hodgkin lymphoma. This sequence joins TRBV30 and TRBJ2-5; 9 positions match TRBD2. The sample in question was peripheral blood mononuclear cells (PBMCs), obtained before the fourth cycle of nivolumab. This CDR3 reads CAWSRVAGEAAQYF. The DNA of the CDR3 is TGTGCCTGGAGTAGAGTAGCGGGGGAGGCGGCCCAGTACTTC. The whole variable domain, remainder taken from reference TRBV30 and TRBJ2-5, is SQTIHQWPATLVQPVGSPLSLECTVEGTSNPNLYWYRQAAGRGLQLLFYSVGIGQISSEVPQNLSASRPQDRQFILSSKKLLLSDSGFYLCAWSRVAGEAAQYFGPGTRLLVL.